This T cell receptor beta chain originates from a study of CD8 T cells in Susac syndrome. Germline V gene lookup returns CDR1 SGHRS and CDR2 YFSETQ. V lost 1 base to trimming and J lost 4 bases, with 14 bases between them. The CDR3 has 16 residues. Reverse transcription used about 0.45 to 1 ug RNA and random hexamers. TCRdb re-called the immunoSEQ multiplex PCR reads with MiXCR, one entry per CDR3 protein. The table records over 80,000 distinct CDR3 sequences, 85% to 95% of them present only once. Specimen: CD8+ T cells from PBMCs. The chain uses TRBV5-1 and TRBJ2-2; either TRBD1 or TRBD2 may supply D (6 bases each). The receptor was isolated from a human donor in good health. CDR3 in amino acids: CASSLNGGAGTGELFF. CDR3 in DNA: TGCGCCAGCAGCTTGAACGGGGGCGCAGGCACCGGGGAGCTGTTTTTT. The full variable domain, with the rest looked up from reference TRBV5-1 and TRBJ2-2, is KAGVTQTPRYLIKTRGQQVTLSCSPISGHRSVSWYQQTPGQGLQFLFEYFSETQRNKGNFPGRFSGRQFSNSRSEMNVSTLELGDSALYLCASSLNGGAGTGELFFGEGSRLTVL.